These 25 T cell receptor beta chains came from one sample sequenced in a study of Ad26.COV2.S vaccination and SARS-CoV-2 variants (dated by TCRdb to about 2021). The library was produced with the immunoSEQ multiplex PCR assay. The table was pulled from immuneACCESS by TCRdb, which kept in-frame rearrangements only. Such tables lose some clones; where checked, under half of the loss comes from unresolved V genes, and the rest has no known cause. This sample lists about 350,000 clones; approximately 84% were detected once. The ten largest clonotypes hold about 3.3% of the sample. The meaning of the sample's treatment or condition label: around 19 received Ad26.COV2.S at low or high dose, single or two shots; several received placebo; per-sample allocation not given. For vaccine and placebo recipients, repertoires were sequenced using samples collected on day 63 after the first injection. Sequenced here: peripheral blood, sampled in a trial of Ad26.COV2.S vaccine versus placebo. Source of these receptors: a person aged 18-65 years who received the Ad26.COV2.S COVID-19 vaccine or a placebo.

The CDR3 loop reads CASSPDRLSYEQYF. In DNA form, the CDR3 reads TGCGCCAGCAGTCCGGACAGGCTATCCTACGAGCAGTACTTC. This rearrangement joins TRBV4-3 to TRBJ2-7; 7 bases agree with TRBD1. With 6 bases clipped from V and 1 base from J, the junction kept 6 bases outside the gene matches. This CDR3 region has 14 residues. The V gene's germline CDR1 is LGHNA and CDR2 YSLEER.

The J gene is TRBJ2-3, the V gene TRBV5-1; no clear D. Germline values: CDR1 SGHRS, CDR2 YFSETQ. Trimming took off 0 bases at V and 1 base at J, with 12 bases between the two ends. The CDR3 contains 16 residues. The CDR3 reads CASSLDPSIRTDTQYF. CDR3 DNA: TGCGCCAGCAGCTTGGACCCCAGTATTCGCACAGATACGCAGTATTTT.

This clone appeared once. V and J are TRBV11-2 and TRBJ2-7, with 8 bases identical to TRBD1. Germline loops: CDR1 SGHAT, CDR2 FQNNGV. The length of the CDR3 is 13 residues. V dropped 6 bases and J dropped 5; count of bases not matched to a gene: 6. The chain's CDR3 is CASRWTGPHEQYF. The CDR3 DNA is TGTGCCAGCAGGTGGACAGGGCCACACGAGCAGTACTTC.

The V call is TRBV5-5, the J call TRBJ1-4; D call uncertain. CDR3 length: 13 amino acids. Trimming left V 6 bases short and J 8 bases short, with 14 bases between. Germline lookup yields CDR1 SGHKS and CDR2 YYEKEE (reference sequence). In DNA form, the CDR3 reads TGTGCCAGCACCCCAATTCCGATCGAAAAACTGTTTTTT. This encodes CASTPIPIEKLFF.

This clone has a single count. This rearrangement joins TRBV27 to TRBJ1-2; no firm D call. The CDR3 is made up of 15 amino acids. The germline V and J ends were trimmed by 5 bases and 4 bases, with 17 bases remaining between them. In germline, CDR1 is MNHEY, CDR2 SMNVEV (reference sequence). The CDR3, as DNA: TGTGCCAGCAGTCCACGCGCACGGCTAAGCTATGGCTACACCTTC. Translating it yields CASSPRARLSYGYTF.

The rearrangement uses TRBV3-1 (or the pseudogene TRBV3-2) and TRBJ2-7; TRBD2 matches 13 bases. CDR1 and CDR2 (germline): LGHDT, YNNKEL (reference sequence). The CDR3 consists of 16 residues. V dropped 4 bases and J dropped 4; count of bases not matched to a gene: 7. CDR3 nucleotide sequence: TGTGCCAGCAGCCTGGGACTAGCGGGGCTCGGATACGAGCAGTACTTC. This encodes CASSLGLAGLGYEQYF.

This clone was seen a few times. This sample also contains other DNA sequences that code for the same CDR3. This chain links TRBV5-5 with TRBJ1-2; D not resolved. CDR1 is SGHKS and CDR2 is YYEKEE in the germline V gene (reference sequence). This CDR3 comprises 12 residues. The V gene lost 0 bases and the J gene lost 4 bases, with 4 bases spanning the gap. This chain's CDR3 is CASSLASYGYTF. The DNA for the CDR3 is TGTGCCAGCAGCTTGGCTAGCTATGGCTACACCTTC.

This clone occurred a few times. The J gene is TRBJ2-2, the V gene TRBV3-1 (or the pseudogene TRBV3-2); a weak D match, TRBD2 (5 bases). The CDR3 runs to 15 residues. V lost 0 bases, J lost 7 bases, and 12 bases lay in between. The germline gives CDR1 LGHDT, CDR2 YNNKEL (reference sequence). CDR3 residues: CASSQDPGGSGELFF. CDR3 DNA: TGTGCCAGCAGCCAAGATCCCGGAGGAAGCGGGGAGCTGTTTTTT.

The chain is built from TRBV6-5 and TRBJ1-2; D is possibly TRBD1 (6 bases). V lost 5 bases to trimming and J lost 6 bases, with 16 bases between them. The germline gives CDR1 MNHEY, CDR2 SVGAGI. There are 14 residues in the CDR3. The CDR3 protein is CASSHRQGNNGYTF. The CDR3, as DNA: TGTGCCAGCAGTCACAGGCAGGGGAATAATGGCTACACCTTC.

This chain connects TRBV28 to TRBJ2-1, with D perhaps given as TRBD1 or TRBD2 (5 bases each). Trimming took off 5 bases at V and 4 bases at J, with 15 bases between the two ends. CDR1 MDHEN and CDR2 SYDVKM come from the germline V gene. The CDR3 has 15 residues. CDR3 region: CASSIPGASYNEQFF. CDR3 DNA sequence: TGTGCCAGCAGTATTCCCGGGGCATCTTACAATGAGCAGTTCTTC.

The chain employs TRBV12-5 and TRBJ1-1, with D perhaps matching TRBD1 (6 bases). Germline V CDR1 and CDR2: LGHNT, FRNRAP. The CDR3 extends over 13 amino acids. Trimming removed 6 bases at V and 6 bases at J, with 14 bases between. The DNA of the CDR3 is TGTGCTAGTGGGATACAGGGTTGGGCTGAAGCTTTCTTT. Its translation: CASGIQGWAEAFF.

The chain has TRBV18 and TRBJ2-1; 10 nucleotides agree with TRBD2. The CDR3 totals 16 residues. Trimming took 3 bases from V and 4 from J; bases not matched to a gene: 6. CDR1 and CDR2 from the germline V gene are KGHSH and LQKENI. CDR3 amino acids: CASSPSTSGSYNEQFF. CDR3 coding DNA: TGTGCCAGCTCACCCTCGACTAGCGGGTCATACAATGAGCAGTTCTTC.

The CDR3 DNA is TGTGCCAGCACCTATGACAGAAATTCACCCCTCCACTTT. Encoded protein: CASTYDRNSPLHF. The chain couples TRBV28 to TRBJ1-6, with a possible D match to TRBD1 (5 bases). The CDR3 totals 13 residues. Per germline, CDR1 MDHEN and CDR2 SYDVKM. Trimming took 7 bases from V and 7 from J, leaving 11 bases between them.

The V gene is TRBV4-1, the J gene TRBJ2-4; D perhaps matches TRBD2 (8 bases). The CDR3 covers 21 residues. The V end lost 0 bases, the J end lost 3 bases, and 27 bases lay between the germline ends. Looked up from germline, CDR1 is MGHRA and CDR2 is YSYEKL. CDR3 protein: CASSQDTEGALYSGNKNIQYF. DNA for the CDR3: TGCGCCAGCAGCCAAGATACGGAGGGGGCCCTGTATAGCGGGAACAAAAACATTCAGTACTTC.

V is TRBV10-3 and J is TRBJ2-7, with unresolved D. The CDR3 has 12 residues. CDR1 is ENHRY, CDR2 SYGVKD, per germline. V was pared by 4 bases and J by 3 bases, with 7 bases between. CDR3 sequence (DNA): TGTGCCATCAGTGGCGACGGCTACGAGCAGTACTTC. Translation: CAISGDGYEQYF.

The chain links TRBV4-3 to TRBJ2-2, with TRBD2 as a possible D gene (6 bases). Germline loops: CDR1 LGHNA, CDR2 YSLEER. The germline V and J ends were trimmed by 3 bases and 4 bases, with 18 bases remaining between them. The CDR3 length is 17 residues. DNA of the CDR3: TGCGCCAGCAGCCAGCGGGGTGCGGGCGCCGGCACCGGGGAGCTGTTTTTT. It yields the protein CASSQRGAGAGTGELFF.

The J gene is TRBJ2-5, the V gene TRBV28; maybe TRBD2 (6 bases). Trimming took 2 bases from V and 5 from J, leaving 12 bases between them. The CDR3 is 14 amino acids. From germline, CDR1 is MDHEN and CDR2 SYDVKM. In DNA, the CDR3 is TGTGCCAGCAGTTTAGGGGGGTCGGGTGAGACCCAGTACTTC. Protein product: CASSLGGSGETQYF.

This clone appeared many times. The J gene is TRBJ1-2, the V gene TRBV4-3; 9 bases agree with TRBD1. The CDR3 length is 15 residues. V shed 4 bases, J shed 8 bases, and the junction held 11 bases outside the gene matches. Germline CDR1 LGHNA, CDR2 YSLEER. The CDR3 nucleotides are TGCGCCAGCAGCCCATCCGGGACAGGGTCGGGCGGCTACACCTTC. Protein sequence: CASSPSGTGSGGYTF.

The genes are TRBV2 and TRBJ2-7, with D possibly matching TRBD1 (6 bases). Germline V gives CDR1 SNHLY, CDR2 FYNNEI. The CDR3 length is 19 residues. Trimming stripped 2 bases from V and 4 bases from J, with 27 bases between. The CDR3: CASSEIPPATGRRDYEQYF. The CDR3, as DNA: TGTGCCAGCAGTGAAATCCCCCCCGCGACAGGCAGAAGAGATTACGAGCAGTACTTC.

The chain employs TRBV30 and TRBJ2-2; maybe TRBD2 (6 bases). V shed 1 base and J shed 6 bases, with 12 bases lying between them. The CDR3 covers 14 residues. The V gene's germline CDR1 is GTSNPN and CDR2 SVGIG (reference sequence). CDR3: CAWSAGAGPGELFF. The CDR3 DNA is TGTGCCTGGAGTGCAGGCGCGGGGCCCGGGGAGCTGTTTTTT.

This rearrangement joins TRBV15 to TRBJ1-1, with D unresolved. The V end was cut by 3 bases, the J end by 1 base, with 6 bases between. This CDR3 comprises 13 residues. CDR1 is LNHNV and CDR2 is YYDKDF in the germline V gene (reference sequence). The CDR3 DNA follows: TGTGCCACCAGCAGGGATAAGAACACTGAAGCTTTCTTT. It translates to CATSRDKNTEAFF. Filled out from reference TRBV15 and TRBJ1-1, the complete variable domain reads DAMVIQNPRYQVTQFGKPVTLSCSQTLNHNVMYWYQQKSSQAPKLLFHYYDKDFNNEADTPDNFQSRRPNTSFCFLDIRSPGLGDTAMYLCATSRDKNTEAFFGQGTRLTVV.

The chain employs TRBV5-1 and TRBJ1-1, with a tentative D call TRBD1 (5 bases). The CDR3 has 14 residues. V was pared by 3 bases and J by 1 base, with 10 bases between. Germline V CDR1 and CDR2: SGHRS, YFSETQ. CDR3: CASSSRAPNTEAFF. CDR3 DNA: TGCGCCAGCAGCTCCAGGGCCCCGAACACTGAAGCTTTCTTT.

This chain links TRBV7-9 with TRBJ1-1; D uncertain. Germline V CDR1 and CDR2: SEHNR, FQNEAQ (reference sequence). V was cut by 2 bases and J by 5 bases, with 9 bases left in between. This CDR3 comprises 13 residues. DNA for the CDR3: TGTGCCAGCAGCTTACTCGGGGAGACTGAAGCTTTCTTT. It is translated as CASSLLGETEAFF.

V and J are TRBV2 and TRBJ2-1, with TRBD1 identical over 10 bases. Germline values: CDR1 SNHLY, CDR2 FYNNEI. Trimming took 8 bases from V and 1 from J; bases not matched to a gene: 5. The CDR3 is 15 residues long. CDR3 protein: CASRRGQGSYNEQFF. The CDR3 bases are TGTGCCAGCCGTCGGGGACAGGGGTCCTACAATGAGCAGTTCTTC.

The gene calls are TRBV28 and TRBJ2-7; D not certain. Trimming cost V 3 bases and J 3 bases, with 12 bases left between them. The CDR3 contains 14 residues. Germline V gives CDR1 MDHEN, CDR2 SYDVKM. CDR3 sequence reads: CASSFSLQNYEQYF. For the CDR3, the DNA is TGTGCCAGCAGTTTCTCCCTACAGAACTACGAGCAGTACTTC.